Sequencing of this TCR beta chain was carried out in a study of vaccination and CD4 T cells after COVID-19. The overall study: Post-COVID samples had a sampling time that fell a median approximately 97 days after diagnosis (range 35 to 161).

The Oncomine TCR Beta short-read assay was applied to DNA of cultured CD4+ T cells. TCRdb analysed the PCR reads with MiXCR anew, one entry per CDR3 protein. The sample shows about 4,200 distinct CDR3 sequences, 45% of them seen only once. As for treatment: approximately nine-day PBMC culture with coronavirus spike peptide pools or control peptides (ViraFEST assay). ViraFEST sequenced TCRs after peptide-pool expansion of antigen-specific T cells. Culture conditions combined 2 million to 2.5 million PBMCs per well with around 9.7 IU/ml IL-2 and around 9.2 ug/ml peptide pools. Regarding the study as a whole: This study had few convalescent patients and no early post-infection samples.

Notes on this clonotype: Its antigen is as yet unknown.

Germline CDR1 reads SQVTM; CDR2 reads ANQGSEA. V was clipped by 6 bases and J by 3 bases, with 19 bases between them. The CDR3 consists of 15 residues. Material for sequencing was CD4+ T cells from blood, cultured in vitro. The rearrangement joins TRBV29-1 to TRBJ2-3; D perhaps matches TRBD2 (6 bases). The clonotype was recovered from a human donor who had recovered from COVID-19. The CDR3 bases are TGCAGCGTCACCGGGGGACGGAGGAGGACAGATACGCAGTATTTT. The encoded protein is CSVTGGRRRTDTQYF.